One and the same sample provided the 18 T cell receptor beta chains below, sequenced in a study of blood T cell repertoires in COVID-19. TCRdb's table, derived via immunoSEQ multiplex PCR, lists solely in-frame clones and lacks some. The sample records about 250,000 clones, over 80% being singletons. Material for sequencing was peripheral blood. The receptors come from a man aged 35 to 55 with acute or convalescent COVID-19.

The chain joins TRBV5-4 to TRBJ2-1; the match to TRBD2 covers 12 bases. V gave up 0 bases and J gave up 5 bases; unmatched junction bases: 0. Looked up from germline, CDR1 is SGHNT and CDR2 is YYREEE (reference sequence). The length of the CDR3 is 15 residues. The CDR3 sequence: CASSLASGRDNEQFF. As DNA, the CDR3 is TGTGCCAGCAGCTTGGCTAGCGGGAGGGACAATGAGCAGTTCTTC.

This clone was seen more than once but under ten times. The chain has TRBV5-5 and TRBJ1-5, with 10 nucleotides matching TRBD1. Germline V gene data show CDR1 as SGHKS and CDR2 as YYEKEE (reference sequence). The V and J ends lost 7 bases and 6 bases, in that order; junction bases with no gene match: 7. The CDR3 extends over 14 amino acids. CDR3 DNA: TGTGCCAGCGGAAGGGACAGGGGTGTTCAGCCCCAGCATTTT. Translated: CASGRDRGVQPQHF.

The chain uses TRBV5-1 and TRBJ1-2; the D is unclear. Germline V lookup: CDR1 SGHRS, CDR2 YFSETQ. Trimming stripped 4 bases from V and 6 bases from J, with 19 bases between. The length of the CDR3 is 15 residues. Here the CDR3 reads CASSPDNAGGDGYTF. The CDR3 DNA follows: TGCGCCAGCAGCCCAGACAACGCCGGAGGAGATGGCTACACCTTC.

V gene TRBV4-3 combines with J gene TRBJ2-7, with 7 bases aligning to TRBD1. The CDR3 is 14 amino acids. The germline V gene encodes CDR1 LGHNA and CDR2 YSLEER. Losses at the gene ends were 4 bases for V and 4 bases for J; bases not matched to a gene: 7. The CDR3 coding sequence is TGCGCCAGCAGCCTAAATACGGACAGGTACGAGCAGTACTTC. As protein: CASSLNTDRYEQYF.

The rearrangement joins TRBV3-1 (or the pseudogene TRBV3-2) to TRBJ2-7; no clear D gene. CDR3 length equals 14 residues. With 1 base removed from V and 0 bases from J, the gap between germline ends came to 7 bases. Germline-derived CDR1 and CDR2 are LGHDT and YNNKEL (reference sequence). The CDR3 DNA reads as TGTGCCAGCAGCCAAGTAGGCGGCTCCTACGAGCAGTACTTC. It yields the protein CASSQVGGSYEQYF.

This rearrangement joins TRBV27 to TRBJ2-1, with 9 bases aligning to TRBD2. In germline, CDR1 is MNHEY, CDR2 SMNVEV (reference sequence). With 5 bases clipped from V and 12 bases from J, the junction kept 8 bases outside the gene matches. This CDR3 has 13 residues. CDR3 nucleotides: TGTGCCAGCAGTCTAAGACTAGCGGCTCGGCAGTTCTTC. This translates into CASSLRLAARQFF.

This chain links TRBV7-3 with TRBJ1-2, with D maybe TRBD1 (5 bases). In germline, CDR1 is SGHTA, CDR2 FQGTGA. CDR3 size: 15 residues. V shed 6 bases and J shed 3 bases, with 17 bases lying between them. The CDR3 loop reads CASSPNGGSDYGYTF. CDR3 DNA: TGTGCCAGCAGTCCAAACGGGGGTTCCGACTATGGCTACACCTTC.

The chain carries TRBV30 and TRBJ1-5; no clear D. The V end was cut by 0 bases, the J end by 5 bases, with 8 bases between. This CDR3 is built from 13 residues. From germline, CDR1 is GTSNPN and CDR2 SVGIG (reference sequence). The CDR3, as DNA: TGTGCCTGGAGTGTAAGAGGTTATCAGCCCCAGCATTTT. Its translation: CAWSVRGYQPQHF. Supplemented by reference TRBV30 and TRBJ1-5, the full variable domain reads SQTIHQWPATLVQPVGSPLSLECTVEGTSNPNLYWYRQAAGRGLQLLFYSVGIGQISSEVPQNLSASRPQDRQFILSSKKLLLSDSGFYLCAWSVRGYQPQHFGDGTRLSIL.

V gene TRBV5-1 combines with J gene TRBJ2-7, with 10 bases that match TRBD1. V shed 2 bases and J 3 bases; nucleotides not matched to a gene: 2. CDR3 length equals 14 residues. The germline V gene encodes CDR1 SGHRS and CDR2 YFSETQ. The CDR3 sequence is CASSFGTGVYEQYF. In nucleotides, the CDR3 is TGCGCCAGCAGCTTTGGGACAGGGGTCTACGAGCAGTACTTC.

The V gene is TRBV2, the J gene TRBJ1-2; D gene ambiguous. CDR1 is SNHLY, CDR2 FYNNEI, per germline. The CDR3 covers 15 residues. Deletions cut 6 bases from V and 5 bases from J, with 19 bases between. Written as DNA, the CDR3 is TGTGCCAGCAGCCGACGGGTCCCCCTAAAATATGGCTACACCTTC. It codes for CASSRRVPLKYGYTF. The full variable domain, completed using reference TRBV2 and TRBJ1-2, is EPEVTQTPSHQVTQMGQEVILRCVPISNHLYFYWYRQILGQKVEFLVSFYNNEISEKSEIFDDQFSVERPDGSNFTLKIRSTKLEDSAMYFCASSRRVPLKYGYTFGSGTRLTVV.

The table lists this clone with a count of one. CDR3 residues: CASSDLGGNTEAFF. The CDR3 bases are TGTGCCAGCAGTGACTTAGGGGGGAACACTGAAGCTTTCTTT. The V call is TRBV6-4, the J call TRBJ1-1; tentatively, D is TRBD1 (6 bases). Germline V gives CDR1 MRHNA, CDR2 SNTAGT. The V and J ends lost 1 base and 1 base respectively, with 7 bases between them. The CDR3 is 14 residues long.

The CDR3 coding sequence is TGTGCCTGGAGTGTACGTAGCGAGCAGTACTTC. Amino acid sequence: CAWSVRSEQYF. The chain uses TRBV30 and TRBJ2-7; D call uncertain. The CDR3 runs to 11 residues. The germline V and J ends were trimmed by 0 bases and 6 bases, with 6 bases remaining between them. The V gene's germline CDR1 is GTSNPN and CDR2 SVGIG (reference sequence).

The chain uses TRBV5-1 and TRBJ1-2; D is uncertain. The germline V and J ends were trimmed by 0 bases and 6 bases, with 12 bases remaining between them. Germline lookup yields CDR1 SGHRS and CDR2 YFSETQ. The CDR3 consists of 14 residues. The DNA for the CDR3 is TGCGCCAGCAGCTTGGAGTCGCTTCGGGATGGCTACACCTTC. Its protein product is CASSLESLRDGYTF.

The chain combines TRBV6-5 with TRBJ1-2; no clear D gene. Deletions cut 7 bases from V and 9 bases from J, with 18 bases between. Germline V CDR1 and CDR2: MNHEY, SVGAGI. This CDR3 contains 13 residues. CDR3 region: CASTHGMRRSYTF. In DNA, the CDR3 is TGTGCCAGCACCCACGGGATGCGCCGTAGCTACACCTTC.

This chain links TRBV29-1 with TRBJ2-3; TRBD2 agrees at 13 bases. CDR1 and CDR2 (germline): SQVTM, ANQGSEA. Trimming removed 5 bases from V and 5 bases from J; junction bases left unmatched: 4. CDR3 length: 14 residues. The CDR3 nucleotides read TGCAGCGTTCTAGGACTAGCGGGAGTAGATACGCAGTATTTT. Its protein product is CSVLGLAGVDTQYF.

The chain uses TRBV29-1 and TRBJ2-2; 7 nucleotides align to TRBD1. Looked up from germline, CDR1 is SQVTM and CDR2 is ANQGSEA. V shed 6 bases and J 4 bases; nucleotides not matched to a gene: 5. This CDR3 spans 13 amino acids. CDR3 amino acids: CSVASGGTGELFF. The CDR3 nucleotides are TGCAGCGTAGCCTCAGGGGGCACCGGGGAGCTGTTTTTT.

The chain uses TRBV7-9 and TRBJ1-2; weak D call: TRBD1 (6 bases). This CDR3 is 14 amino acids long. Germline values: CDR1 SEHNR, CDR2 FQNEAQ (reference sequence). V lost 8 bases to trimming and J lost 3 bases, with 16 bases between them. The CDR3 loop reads CASCLGGGDYGYTF. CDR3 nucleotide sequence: TGTGCCAGCTGCCTGGGTGGGGGCGACTATGGCTACACCTTC.

The CDR3 DNA is TGTGCCAGCAGAGCTCTGGACAGGGGGTGGTCGGGCTATGGCTACACCTTC. Protein sequence: CASRALDRGWSGYGYTF. V and J are TRBV27 and TRBJ1-2; TRBD1 aligns across 10 bases. This CDR3 has 17 residues. From germline, CDR1 is MNHEY and CDR2 SMNVEV (reference sequence). The V segment lost 6 bases and the J segment 4 bases; nucleotides outside the gene matches: 14.